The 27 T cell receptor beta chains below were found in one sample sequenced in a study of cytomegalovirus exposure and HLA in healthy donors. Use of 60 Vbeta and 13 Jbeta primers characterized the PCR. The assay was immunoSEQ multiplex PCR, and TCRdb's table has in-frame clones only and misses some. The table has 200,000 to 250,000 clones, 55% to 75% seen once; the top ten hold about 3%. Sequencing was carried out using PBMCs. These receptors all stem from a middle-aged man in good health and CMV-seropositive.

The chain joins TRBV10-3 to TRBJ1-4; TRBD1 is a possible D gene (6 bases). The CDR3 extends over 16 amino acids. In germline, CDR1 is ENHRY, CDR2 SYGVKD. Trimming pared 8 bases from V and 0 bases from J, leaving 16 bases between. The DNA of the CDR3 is TGTGCCATCGGTTCCACAGGGACCACAACTAATGAAAAACTGTTTTTT. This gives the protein CAIGSTGTTTNEKLFF.

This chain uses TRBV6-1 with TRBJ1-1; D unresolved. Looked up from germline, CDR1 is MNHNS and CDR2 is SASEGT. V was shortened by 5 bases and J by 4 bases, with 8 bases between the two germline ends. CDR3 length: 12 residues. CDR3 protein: CASSFTGTEAFF. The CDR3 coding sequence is TGTGCCAGCAGTTTTACTGGCACTGAAGCTTTCTTT.

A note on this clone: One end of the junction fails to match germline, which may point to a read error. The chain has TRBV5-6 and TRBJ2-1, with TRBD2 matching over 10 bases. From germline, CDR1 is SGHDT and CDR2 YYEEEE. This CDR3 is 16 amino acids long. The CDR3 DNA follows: TGTGCCTGCAGAAGAGTAGCGGGGGGCCTGGTCAATGAGCAGTTCTTC. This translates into CACRRVAGGLVNEQFF.

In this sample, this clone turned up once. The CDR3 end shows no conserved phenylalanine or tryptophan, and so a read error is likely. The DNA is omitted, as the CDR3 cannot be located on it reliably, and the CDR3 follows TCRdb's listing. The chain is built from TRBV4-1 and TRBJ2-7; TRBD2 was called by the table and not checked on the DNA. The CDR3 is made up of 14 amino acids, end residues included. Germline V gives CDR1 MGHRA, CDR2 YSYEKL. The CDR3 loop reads CASSQSLAGDKSGA.

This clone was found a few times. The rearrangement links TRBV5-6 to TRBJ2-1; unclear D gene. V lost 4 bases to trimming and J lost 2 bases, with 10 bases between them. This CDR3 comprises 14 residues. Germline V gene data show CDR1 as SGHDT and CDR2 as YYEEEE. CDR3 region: CASSPLGPYNEQFF. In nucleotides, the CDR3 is TGTGCCAGCAGCCCCCTCGGTCCCTACAATGAGCAGTTCTTC.

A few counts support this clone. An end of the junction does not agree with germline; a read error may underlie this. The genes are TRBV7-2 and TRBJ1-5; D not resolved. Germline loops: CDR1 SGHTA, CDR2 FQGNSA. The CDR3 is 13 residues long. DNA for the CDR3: TGTGCCAGCAGTTTAGACACAAATCAGCCCCAGCATTTT. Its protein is CASSLDTNQPQHF.

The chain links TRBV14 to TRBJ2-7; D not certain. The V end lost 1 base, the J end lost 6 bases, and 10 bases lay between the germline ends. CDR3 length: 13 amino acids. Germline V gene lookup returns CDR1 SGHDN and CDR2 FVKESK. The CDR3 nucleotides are TGTGCCAGCAGCCAAGGGGCACGTTCCGAGCAGTACTTC. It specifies CASSQGARSEQYF. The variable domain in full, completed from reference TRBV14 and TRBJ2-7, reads EAGVTQFPSHSVIEKGQTVTLRCDPISGHDNLYWYRRVMGKEIKFLLHFVKESKQDESGMPNNRFLAERTGGTYSTLKVQPAELEDSGVYFCASSQGARSEQYFGPGTRLTVT.

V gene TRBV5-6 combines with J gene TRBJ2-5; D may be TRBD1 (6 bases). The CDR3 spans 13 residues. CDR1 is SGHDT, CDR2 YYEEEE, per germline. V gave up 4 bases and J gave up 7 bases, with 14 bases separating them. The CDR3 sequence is CASSVTGPGTQYF. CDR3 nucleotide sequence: TGTGCCAGCAGCGTCACAGGGCCGGGGACCCAGTACTTC.

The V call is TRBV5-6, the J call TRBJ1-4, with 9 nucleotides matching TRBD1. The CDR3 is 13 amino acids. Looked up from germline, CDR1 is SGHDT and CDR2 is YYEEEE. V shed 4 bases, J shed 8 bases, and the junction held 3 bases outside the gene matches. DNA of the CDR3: TGTGCCAGCAGCACGGACAGGGGCGAAAAACTGTTTTTT. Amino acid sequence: CASSTDRGEKLFF.

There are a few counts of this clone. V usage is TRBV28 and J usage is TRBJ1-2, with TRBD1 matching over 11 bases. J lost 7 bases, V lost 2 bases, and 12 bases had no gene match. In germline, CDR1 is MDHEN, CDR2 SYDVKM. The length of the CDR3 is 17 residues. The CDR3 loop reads CASSLTPAGTGGSGYTF. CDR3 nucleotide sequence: TGTGCCAGCAGTTTAACCCCGGCGGGGACAGGGGGGTCTGGCTACACCTTC.

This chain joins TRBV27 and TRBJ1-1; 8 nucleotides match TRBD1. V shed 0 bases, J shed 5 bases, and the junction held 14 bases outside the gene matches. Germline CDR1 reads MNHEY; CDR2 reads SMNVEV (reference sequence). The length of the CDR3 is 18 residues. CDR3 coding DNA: TGTGCCAGCAGTTTATCTCGGGCGGTGCAGGGGGCAGATACTGAAGCTTTCTTT. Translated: CASSLSRAVQGADTEAFF.

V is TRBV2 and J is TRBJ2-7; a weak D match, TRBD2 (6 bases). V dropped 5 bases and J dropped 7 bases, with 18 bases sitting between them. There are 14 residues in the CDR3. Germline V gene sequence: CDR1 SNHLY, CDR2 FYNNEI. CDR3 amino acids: CASSHGGTLREQYF. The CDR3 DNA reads TGTGCCAGCAGTCATGGGGGGACCCTTCGTGAGCAGTACTTC.

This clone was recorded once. The CDR3 reads CASSLDRGGDGYTF. CDR3 nucleotide sequence: TGTGCCAGCAGCTTAGATCGCGGCGGGGATGGCTACACCTTC. V gene TRBV11-2 combines with J gene TRBJ1-2, with D unresolved. The CDR3 runs 14 residues. V lost 0 bases, J lost 6 bases, and 11 bases lay in between. CDR1 and CDR2 (germline): SGHAT, FQNNGV.

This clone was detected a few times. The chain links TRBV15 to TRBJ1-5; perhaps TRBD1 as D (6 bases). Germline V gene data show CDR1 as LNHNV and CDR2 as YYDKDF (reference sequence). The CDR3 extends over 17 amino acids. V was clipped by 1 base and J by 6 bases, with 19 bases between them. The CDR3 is CATSRARGQGRVQPQHF. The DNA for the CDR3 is TGTGCCACCAGCAGAGCGAGAGGGCAGGGGAGGGTTCAGCCCCAGCATTTT.

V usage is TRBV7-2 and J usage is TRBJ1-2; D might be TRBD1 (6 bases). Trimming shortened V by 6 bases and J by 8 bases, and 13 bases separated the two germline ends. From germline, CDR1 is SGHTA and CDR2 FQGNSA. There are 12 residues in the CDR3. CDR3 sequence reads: CASSPLGGGYTF. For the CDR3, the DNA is TGTGCCAGCAGTCCCTTAGGGGGAGGCTACACCTTC.

The chain's CDR3 is CASGQGSVYEQYF. The DNA of the CDR3 is TGTGCCAGCGGACAAGGGTCTGTCTACGAGCAGTACTTC. The chain has TRBV9 and TRBJ2-7, with a weak D call TRBD1 (5 bases). V lost 7 bases to trimming and J lost 3 bases, with 14 bases between them. From germline, CDR1 is SGDLS and CDR2 YYNGEE. The CDR3 is made up of 13 amino acids.

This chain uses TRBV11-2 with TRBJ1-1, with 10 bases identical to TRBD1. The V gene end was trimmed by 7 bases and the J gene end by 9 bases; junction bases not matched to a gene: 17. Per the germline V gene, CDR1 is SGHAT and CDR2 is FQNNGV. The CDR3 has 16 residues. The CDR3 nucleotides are TGTGCCAGCAATCCCATCAGGGACAGGGGCCGGCGAAAAGCTTTCTTT. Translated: CASNPIRDRGRRKAFF.

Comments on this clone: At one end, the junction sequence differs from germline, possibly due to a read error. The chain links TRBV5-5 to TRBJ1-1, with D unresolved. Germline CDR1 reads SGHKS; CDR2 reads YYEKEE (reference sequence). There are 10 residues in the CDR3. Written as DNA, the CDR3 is TGTGCCAGCAGCTTTGACCTCCGCGGTTTT. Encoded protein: CASSFDLRGF. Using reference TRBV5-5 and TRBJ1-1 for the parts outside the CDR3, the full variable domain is DAGVTQSPTHLIKTRGQQVTLRCSPISGHKSVSWYQQVLGQGPQFIFQYYEKEERGRGNFPDRFSARQFPNYSSELNVNALLLGDSALYLCASSFDLRGFGQGTRLTVV.

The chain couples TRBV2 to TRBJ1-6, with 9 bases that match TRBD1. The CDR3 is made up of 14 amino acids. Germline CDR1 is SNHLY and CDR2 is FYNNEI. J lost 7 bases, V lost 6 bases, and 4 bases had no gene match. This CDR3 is CASRGQGDNSPLHF. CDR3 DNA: TGTGCCAGCAGGGGACAGGGTGACAATTCACCCCTCCACTTT. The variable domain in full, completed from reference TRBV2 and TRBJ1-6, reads EPEVTQTPSHQVTQMGQEVILRCVPISNHLYFYWYRQILGQKVEFLVSFYNNEISEKSEIFDDQFSVERPDGSNFTLKIRSTKLEDSAMYFCASRGQGDNSPLHFGNGTRLTVT.

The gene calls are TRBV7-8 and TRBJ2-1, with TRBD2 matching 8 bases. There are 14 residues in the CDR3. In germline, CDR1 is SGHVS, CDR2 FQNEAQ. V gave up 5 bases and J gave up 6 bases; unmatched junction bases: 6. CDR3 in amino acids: CASSPSGGINEQFF. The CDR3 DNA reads TGTGCCAGCAGCCCCAGCGGGGGTATCAATGAGCAGTTCTTC.

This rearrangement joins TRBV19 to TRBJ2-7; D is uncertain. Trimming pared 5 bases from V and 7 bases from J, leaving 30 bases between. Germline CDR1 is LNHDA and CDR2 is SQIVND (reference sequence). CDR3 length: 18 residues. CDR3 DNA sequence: TGTGCCAGTAGTTCCTCCACATCCACATCGGCGGTCGCTCCGGAGCAGTACTTC. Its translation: CASSSSTSTSAVAPEQYF.

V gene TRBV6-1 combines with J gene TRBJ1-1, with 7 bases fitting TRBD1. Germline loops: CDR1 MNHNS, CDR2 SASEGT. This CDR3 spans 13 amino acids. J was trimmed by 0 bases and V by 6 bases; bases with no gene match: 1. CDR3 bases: TGTGCCAGCAGGGGACAGTTGAACACTGAAGCTTTCTTT. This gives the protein CASRGQLNTEAFF.

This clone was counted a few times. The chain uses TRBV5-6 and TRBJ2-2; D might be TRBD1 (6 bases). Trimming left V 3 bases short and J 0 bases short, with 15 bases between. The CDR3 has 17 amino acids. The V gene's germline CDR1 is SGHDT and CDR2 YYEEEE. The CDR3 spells CASSWRQTGANTGELFF. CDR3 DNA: TGTGCCAGCAGCTGGAGGCAGACAGGCGCGAACACCGGGGAGCTGTTTTTT.

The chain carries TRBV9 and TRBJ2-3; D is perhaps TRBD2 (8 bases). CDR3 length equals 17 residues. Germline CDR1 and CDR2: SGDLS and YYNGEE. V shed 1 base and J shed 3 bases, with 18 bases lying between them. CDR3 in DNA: TGTGCCAGCAGCGTAAGAGGGGGCGGGGGGCGAACAGATACGCAGTATTTT. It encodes CASSVRGGGGRTDTQYF.

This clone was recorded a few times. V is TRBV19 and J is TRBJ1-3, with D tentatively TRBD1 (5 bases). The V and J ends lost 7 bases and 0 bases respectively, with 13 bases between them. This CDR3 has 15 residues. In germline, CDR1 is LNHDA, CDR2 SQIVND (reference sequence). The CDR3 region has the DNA TGTGCCAGTATGAGGGAGGGGAGCTCTGGAAACACCATATATTTT. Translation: CASMREGSSGNTIYF.

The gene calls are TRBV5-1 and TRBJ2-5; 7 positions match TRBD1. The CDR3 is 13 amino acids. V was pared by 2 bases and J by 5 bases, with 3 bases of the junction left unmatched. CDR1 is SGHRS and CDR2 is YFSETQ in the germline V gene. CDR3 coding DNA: TGCGCCAGCAGCTTACAGGGGCCGGAGACCCAGTACTTC. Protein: CASSLQGPETQYF.

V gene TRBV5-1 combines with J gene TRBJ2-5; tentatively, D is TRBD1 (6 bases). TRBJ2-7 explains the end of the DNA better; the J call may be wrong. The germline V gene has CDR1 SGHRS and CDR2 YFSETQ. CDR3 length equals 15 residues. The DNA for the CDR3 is TGCGCCAGCAGCCTAAAACAGGGAGTGAGTGTCGAGCAGTACTTC. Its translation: CASSLKQGVSVEQYF.